Below, 2 T cell receptor beta chains from the same sample are listed, as sequenced in a study of shared clonotypes between healthy human individuals. The naive CD8 subset, CD45RO-negative cells positively selected for CCR7, excluded terminally differentiated effector memory CD45RA+ cells. Only in-frame clones appear in the TCRdb table, and some are missing; sequencing was by immunoSEQ multiplex PCR. The sample records millions of clones, about 95% being singletons. The sample taken for sequencing was naive CD8+ T cells sorted from blood. The receptors come from a man aged 18 to 29 in good health.

This chain uses TRBV7-9 with TRBJ2-1; TRBD1 matches at 7 bases. The CDR3 loop spans 14 amino acids. Germline-derived CDR1 and CDR2 are SEHNR and FQNEAQ (reference sequence). V was pared by 3 bases and J by 8 bases, with 7 bases of the junction left unmatched. CDR3 DNA: TGTGCCAGCAGCTTTTCGACAGGGATCGATGAGCAGTTCTTC. Translating gives CASSFSTGIDEQFF. Combining the CDR3 with reference TRBV7-9 and TRBJ2-1 gives the whole variable domain DTGVSQNPRHKITKRGQNVTFRCDPISEHNRLYWYRQTLGQGPEFLTYFQNEAQLEKSRLLSDRFSAERPKGSFSTLEIQRTEQGDSAMYLCASSFSTGIDEQFFGPGTRLTVL.

This sequence joins TRBV27 and TRBJ2-1; tentatively, D is TRBD2 (6 bases). In germline, CDR1 is MNHEY, CDR2 SMNVEV (reference sequence). CDR3 length: 15 amino acids. Trimming cost V 5 bases and J 5 bases, with 16 bases left between them. Here the CDR3 reads CASSPTDGTHNEQFF. DNA of the CDR3: TGTGCCAGCAGTCCAACTGACGGGACTCACAATGAGCAGTTCTTC.